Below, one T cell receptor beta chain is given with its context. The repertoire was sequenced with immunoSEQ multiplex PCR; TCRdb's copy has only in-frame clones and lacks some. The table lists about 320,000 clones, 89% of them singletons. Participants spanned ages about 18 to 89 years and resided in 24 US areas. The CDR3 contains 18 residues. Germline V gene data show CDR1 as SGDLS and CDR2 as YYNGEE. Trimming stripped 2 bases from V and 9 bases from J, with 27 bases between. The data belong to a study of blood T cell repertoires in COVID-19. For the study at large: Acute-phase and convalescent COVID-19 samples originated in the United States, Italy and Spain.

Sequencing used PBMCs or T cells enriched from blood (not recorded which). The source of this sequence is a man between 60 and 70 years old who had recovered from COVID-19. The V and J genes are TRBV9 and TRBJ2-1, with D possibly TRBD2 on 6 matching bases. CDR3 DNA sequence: TGTGCCAGCAGCGTCCAAGTGGGAAGGTCTAGCGCGCAGTCTGAGCAGTTCTTC. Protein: CASSVQVGRSSAQSEQFF.